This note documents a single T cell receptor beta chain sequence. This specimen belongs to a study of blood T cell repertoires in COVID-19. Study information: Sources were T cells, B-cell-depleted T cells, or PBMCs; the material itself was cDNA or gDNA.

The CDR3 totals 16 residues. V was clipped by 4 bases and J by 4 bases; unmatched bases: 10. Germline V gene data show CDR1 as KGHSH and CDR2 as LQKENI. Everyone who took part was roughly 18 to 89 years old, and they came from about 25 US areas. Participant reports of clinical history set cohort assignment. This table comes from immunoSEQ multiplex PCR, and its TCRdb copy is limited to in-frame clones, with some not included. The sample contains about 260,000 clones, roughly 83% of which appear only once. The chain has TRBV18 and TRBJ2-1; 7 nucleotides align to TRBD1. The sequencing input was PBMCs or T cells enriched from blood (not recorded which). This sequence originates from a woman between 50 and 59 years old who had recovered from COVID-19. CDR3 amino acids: CASSQDRRTTYNEQFF. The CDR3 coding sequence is TGTGCCAGCTCACAGGACAGGAGAACTACTTACAATGAGCAGTTCTTC.